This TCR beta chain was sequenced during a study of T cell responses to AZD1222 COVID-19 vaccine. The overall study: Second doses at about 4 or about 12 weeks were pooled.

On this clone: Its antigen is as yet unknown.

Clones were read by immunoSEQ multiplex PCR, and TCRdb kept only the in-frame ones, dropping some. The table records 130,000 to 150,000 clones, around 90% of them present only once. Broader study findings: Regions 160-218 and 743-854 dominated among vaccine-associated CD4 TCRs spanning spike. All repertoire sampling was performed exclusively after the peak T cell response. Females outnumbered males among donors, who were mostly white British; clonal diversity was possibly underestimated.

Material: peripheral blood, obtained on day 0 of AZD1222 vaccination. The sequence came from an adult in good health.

CDR3 nucleotide sequence: TGTGCCAGCCGGCGGAGCGGGGGGAGGGAGACCCAGTACTTC. This translates into CASRRSGGRETQYF. V is TRBV2 and J is TRBJ2-5, with TRBD2 matching 9 bases. Germline V gene data show CDR1 as SNHLY and CDR2 as FYNNEI. The CDR3 loop spans 14 amino acids. V shed 8 bases and J 5 bases; nucleotides not matched to a gene: 9.